Below are 26 T cell receptor beta chains sequenced from a single sample in a study of T cell changes during pregnancy in multiple sclerosis (dated by TCRdb to the late 2010s). To prepare the library, the immunoSEQ multiplex PCR assay was applied. As stored in TCRdb, this immuneACCESS dataset retains in-frame rearrangements with V and J assigned. A fraction of the clones does not appear; measured against another copy, unresolved V genes explain less than half of the discrepancy, and the remainder lacks a known reason. This sample holds about 110,000 clones; around 93% were observed only once. The top ten constitute approximately 1.5% of the sample. The sequencing used peripheral blood, collected after pregnancy. These receptors came from a female donor with multiple sclerosis, enrolled in a pregnancy study.

V is TRBV2 and J is TRBJ2-7; 8 bases are shared with TRBD2. Germline V CDR1 and CDR2: SNHLY, FYNNEI. CDR3 length: 14 amino acids. V was pared by 7 bases and J by 0 bases, with 5 bases of the junction left unmatched. DNA for the CDR3: TGTGCCAGCACATCCGGGGGGGGCTCCTACGAGCAGTACTTC. Protein: CASTSGGGSYEQYF.

The gene calls are TRBV13 and TRBJ2-3; 8 nucleotides agree with TRBD2. CDR1 PRHDT and CDR2 FYEKMQ come from the germline V gene (reference sequence). Trimming removed 3 bases from V and 6 bases from J; junction bases left unmatched: 8. This CDR3 has 15 amino acids. This CDR3 is CASSFSGGTGDTQYF. For the CDR3, the DNA is TGTGCCAGCAGCTTCAGCGGGGGTACGGGGGATACGCAGTATTTT.

The chain employs TRBV19 and TRBJ2-7, with D maybe TRBD1 (6 bases). V shed 6 bases and J shed 3 bases, with 12 bases lying between them. The CDR3 sequence is 13 residues long. CDR1 and CDR2 from the germline V gene are LNHDA and SQIVND (reference sequence). The CDR3 nucleotides read TGTGCCAGTAGCCCGGACAGAAACTACGAGCAGTACTTC. Its protein is CASSPDRNYEQYF.

The chain is built from TRBV6-5 and TRBJ1-6, with D possibly TRBD1 on 6 matching bases. Per the germline V gene, CDR1 is MNHEY and CDR2 is SVGAGI. The germline V and J ends were trimmed by 7 bases and 7 bases, with 8 bases remaining between them. This CDR3 is built from 12 residues. CDR3 protein: CASNRENSPLHF. CDR3 nucleotide sequence: TGTGCCAGCAACAGGGAAAATTCACCCCTCCACTTT.

The chain has TRBV30 and TRBJ1-1; D perhaps matches TRBD1 (6 bases). The germline V gene has CDR1 GTSNPN and CDR2 SVGIG (reference sequence). The CDR3 extends over 14 amino acids. The germline V and J ends were trimmed by 0 bases and 4 bases, with 12 bases remaining between them. For the CDR3, the DNA is TGTGCCTGGAGTGTAAACGGCAGGGGCACTGAAGCTTTCTTT. Protein sequence: CAWSVNGRGTEAFF.

The rearrangement joins TRBV10-1 to TRBJ2-5; 8 nucleotides agree with TRBD2. Germline loops: CDR1 WNHNN, CDR2 SYGVQD (reference sequence). V lost 2 bases and J lost 9; bases outside the gene matches: 5. The CDR3 loop spans 13 amino acids. The CDR3 DNA is TGCGCCAGCAGTGAGGGACGGGAGGGGGCCCAGTACTTC. Protein product: CASSEGREGAQYF.

The genes are TRBV19 and TRBJ2-2, with unresolved D. V was cut by 6 bases and J by 1 base, with 12 bases left in between. Germline CDR1 is LNHDA and CDR2 is SQIVND (reference sequence). CDR3 length: 15 residues. The CDR3 DNA follows: TGTGCCAGTAGCGCTGGAGTGCAGAACACCGGGGAGCTGTTTTTT. This translates into CASSAGVQNTGELFF.

J is TRBJ2-7 and V is TRBV29-1, with 8 bases lining up with TRBD1. Germline CDR1 reads SQVTM; CDR2 reads ANQGSEA. V dropped 5 bases and J dropped 3; count of bases not matched to a gene: 3. The CDR3 consists of 12 residues. The CDR3 DNA reads as TGCAGCGTTAGAACAGGGGGCTACGAGCAGTACTTC. Translating gives CSVRTGGYEQYF.

This clone was observed a few times. The chain uses TRBV25-1 and TRBJ2-2; 10 bases are shared with TRBD2. Germline loops: CDR1 MGHDK, CDR2 SYGVNS. The V gene end was trimmed by 4 bases and the J gene end by 5 bases; junction bases not matched to a gene: 10. There are 17 residues in the CDR3. The CDR3 region is CASSVSGRAGGTGELFF. CDR3 DNA: TGTGCCAGCAGTGTGAGCGGGAGGGCCGGGGGTACCGGGGAGCTGTTTTTT. Filled out from reference TRBV25-1 and TRBJ2-2, the complete variable domain reads EADIYQTPRYLVIGTGKKITLECSQTMGHDKMYWYQQDPGMELHLIHYSYGVNSTEKGDLSSESTVSRIRTEHFPLTLESARPSHTSQYLCASSVSGRAGGTGELFFGEGSRLTVL.

The chain joins TRBV6-1 to TRBJ2-1; possible D gene TRBD1, 6 bases. Germline V gives CDR1 MNHNS, CDR2 SASEGT. Trimming stripped 6 bases from V and 0 bases from J, with 12 bases between. This CDR3 spans 15 amino acids. The CDR3 sequence is CASRGATSSYNEQFF. The CDR3 DNA follows: TGTGCCAGCAGGGGGGCTACGAGCTCCTACAATGAGCAGTTCTTC.

The chain couples TRBV6-1 to TRBJ2-7; possible D gene TRBD1, 6 bases. This CDR3 is built from 11 residues. Trimming pared 5 bases from V and 13 bases from J, leaving 15 bases between. Germline CDR1 reads MNHNS; CDR2 reads SASEGT. This chain's CDR3 is CASSLDSSHYF. CDR3 nucleotides: TGTGCCAGCAGTTTGGACAGCTCTCACTACTTC.

The rearrangement uses TRBV9 and TRBJ2-5; TRBD2 matches 9 bases. This CDR3 has 16 residues. The germline V gene has CDR1 SGDLS and CDR2 YYNGEE. V trimming: 0 bases; J trimming: 0 bases; junction bases outside the gene matches: 3. The CDR3 DNA reads TGTGCCAGCAGCGTAGCGGCGGGGGGGTACCAAGAGACCCAGTACTTC. Translated: CASSVAAGGYQETQYF.

This chain links TRBV7-6 with TRBJ2-7; TRBD1 matches 9 bases. The CDR3 is made up of 18 amino acids. V shed 0 bases and J 3 bases; nucleotides not matched to a gene: 12. The germline CDR1 and CDR2 sequences are SGHVS and FNYEAQ. The CDR3 here is CASSLAPIQGASYYEQYF. The CDR3 DNA is TGTGCCAGCAGCTTAGCGCCTATACAGGGGGCTTCATACTACGAGCAGTACTTC.

The chain links TRBV18 to TRBJ2-1; TRBD2 agrees at 10 bases. Germline assignment: CDR1 KGHSH and CDR2 LQKENI. V lost 3 bases and J lost 4; bases outside the gene matches: 3. This CDR3 region has 15 residues. CDR3 nucleotides: TGTGCCAGCTCACCGCCTAGCGGGGGATACAATGAGCAGTTCTTC. Its protein product is CASSPPSGGYNEQFF.

The chain carries TRBV7-9 and TRBJ2-7; unclear D gene. The germline V and J ends were trimmed by 5 bases and 4 bases, with 9 bases remaining between them. In germline, CDR1 is SEHNR, CDR2 FQNEAQ (reference sequence). The CDR3 totals 12 residues. The CDR3 loop is CASSILSYEQYF. Here the CDR3 DNA reads TGTGCCAGCAGCATTCTTTCTTACGAGCAGTACTTC.

The chain combines TRBV10-3 with TRBJ1-3; 9 bases fit TRBD1. The CDR3 contains 13 residues. Germline trimming cut 11 bases from V and 3 bases from J; bases unmatched to any gene: 5. Germline V lookup: CDR1 ENHRY, CDR2 SYGVKD. CDR3 protein: CAVTGGLGNTIYF. The CDR3, as DNA: TGTGCCGTCACAGGGGGCCTTGGAAACACCATATATTTT.

The V gene is TRBV2, the J gene TRBJ1-2; D possibly corresponds to TRBD1 (6 bases). Looked up from germline, CDR1 is SNHLY and CDR2 is FYNNEI. CDR3 length: 13 residues. The V gene lost 2 bases and the J gene lost 9 bases, with 13 bases spanning the gap. As DNA, the CDR3 is TGTGCCAGCAGTGAAATAGAGGGGGACCGCTACACCTTC. Its translation: CASSEIEGDRYTF.

The chain carries TRBV15 and TRBJ2-7; 7 bases line up with TRBD1. CDR1 is LNHNV, CDR2 YYDKDF, per germline (reference sequence). With 0 bases clipped from V and 7 bases from J, the junction kept 6 bases outside the gene matches. This CDR3 is 14 amino acids long. CDR3 residues: CATSREVTGKEQYF. Written as DNA, the CDR3 is TGTGCCACCAGCAGAGAAGTGACAGGGAAGGAGCAGTACTTC. Together with reference TRBV15 and TRBJ2-7, the CDR3 gives the full variable domain: DAMVIQNPRYQVTQFGKPVTLSCSQTLNHNVMYWYQQKSSQAPKLLFHYYDKDFNNEADTPDNFQSRRPNTSFCFLDIRSPGLGDTAMYLCATSREVTGKEQYFGPGTRLTVT.

V usage is TRBV5-6 and J usage is TRBJ2-2, with 7 bases lining up with TRBD1. Germline V gene sequence: CDR1 SGHDT, CDR2 YYEEEE. The CDR3 is made up of 16 amino acids. The J segment lost 4 bases and the V segment lost 1 base, leaving 7 bases of the junction unmatched. The CDR3 protein is CASSLIGTVTTGELFF. DNA for the CDR3: TGTGCCAGCAGCTTGATAGGGACAGTAACCACCGGGGAGCTGTTTTTT.

This sequence joins TRBV11-2 and TRBJ2-1; the match to TRBD2 covers 7 bases. The CDR3 is 13 residues long. Germline CDR1 SGHAT, CDR2 FQNNGV. V dropped 4 bases and J dropped 8; count of bases not matched to a gene: 5. The CDR3 DNA reads TGTGCCAGCAGCTCACCCACTAGCGATGAGCAGTTCTTC. This codes for CASSSPTSDEQFF.

V usage is TRBV5-5 and J usage is TRBJ2-1; 10 positions agree with TRBD1. V shed 3 bases and J 9 bases; nucleotides not matched to a gene: 9. Germline V gene lookup returns CDR1 SGHKS and CDR2 YYEKEE (reference sequence). The CDR3 runs to 15 residues. In nucleotides, the CDR3 is TGTGCCAGCAGCTGGGGGACAGGGGTAGGGAGTGAGCAGTTCTTC. Residues: CASSWGTGVGSEQFF.

This clone was seen once. The rearrangement uses TRBV6-1 and TRBJ1-5, with D perhaps TRBD1 (6 bases). This CDR3 is built from 17 residues. Looked up from germline, CDR1 is MNHNS and CDR2 is SASEGT. The ends were cut back, 2 bases at V and 1 base at J, with 15 bases in the middle. In nucleotides, the CDR3 is TGTGCCAGCAGTGAAACCTCTGGACAGAGGAGCAATCAGCCCCAGCATTTT. This translates into CASSETSGQRSNQPQHF.

V gene TRBV5-1 combines with J gene TRBJ2-1; the match to TRBD2 covers 11 bases. This CDR3 region has 15 residues. V gave up 3 bases and J gave up 16 bases; unmatched junction bases: 15. Germline CDR1 and CDR2: SGHRS and YFSETQ. CDR3 bases: TGCGCCAGCAGCTCCTCGGGAATAGCGGGAGGGCCGCAATTCTTC. It yields the protein CASSSSGIAGGPQFF. The variable domain in full, completed from reference TRBV5-1 and TRBJ2-1, reads KAGVTQTPRYLIKTRGQQVTLSCSPISGHRSVSWYQQTPGQGLQFLFEYFSETQRNKGNFPGRFSGRQFSNSRSEMNVSTLELGDSALYLCASSSSGIAGGPQFFGPGTRLTVL.

The gene calls are TRBV27 and TRBJ2-6, with TRBD1 identical over 7 bases. The J segment lost 4 bases and the V segment lost 6 bases, leaving 6 bases of the junction unmatched. This CDR3 comprises 15 residues. CDR1 and CDR2 from the germline V gene are MNHEY and SMNVEV (reference sequence). This CDR3 reads CASSLGQAGANVLTF. The CDR3 DNA reads as TGTGCCAGCAGCCTTGGACAGGCCGGGGCCAACGTCCTGACTTTC.

The CDR3: CASIAAGGRNEQFF. The DNA for the CDR3 is TGTGCCAGCATCGCAGCGGGAGGGAGGAATGAGCAGTTCTTC. This rearrangement joins TRBV6-5 to TRBJ2-1, with 10 bases identical to TRBD2. V was clipped by 7 bases and J by 7 bases; unmatched bases: 7. The CDR3 extends over 14 amino acids. Germline V gives CDR1 MNHEY, CDR2 SVGAGI.

In this sample, this clone turned up once. The chain joins TRBV5-1 to TRBJ2-1; D is perhaps TRBD1 (6 bases). CDR3 length equals 11 residues. Trimming stripped 5 bases from V and 6 bases from J, with 6 bases between. The germline CDR1 and CDR2 sequences are SGHRS and YFSETQ. In nucleotides, the CDR3 is TGCGCCAGCAGGACAGGCAATGAGCAGTTCTTC. Amino acid sequence: CASRTGNEQFF.